This TCR beta chain was obtained from a study of T cell responses to AZD1222 COVID-19 vaccine. Across the whole study: Second-dose timings of about 4 or about 12 weeks were pooled.

About this clone itself: Its antigen remains unidentified.

This table comes from immunoSEQ multiplex PCR, and its TCRdb copy is limited to in-frame clones, with some not included. The sample shows some 120,000 clones, 92% of them seen only once. The germline V gene encodes CDR1 SGHDN and CDR2 FVKESK. The CDR3 totals 13 residues. The ends were cut back, 6 bases at V and 3 bases at J, with 8 bases in the middle. Findings and limits, study-wide: Spike-specific TCR repertoires showed rising breadth and depth after two AZD1222 doses. Clonal diversity was possibly underestimated; the donors were predominantly white British and more often female. Unmutated variant regions reportedly attract nearly half of all spike-specific TCRs.

This chain connects TRBV14 to TRBJ1-4; no clear D. Here the sequenced sample was peripheral blood, taken on day 0 of AZD1222 vaccination. This TCR was recovered from an adult in good health. CDR3 in DNA: TGTGCCAGCAGACGGCGATCTAATGAAAAACTGTTTTTT. Translated: CASRRRSNEKLFF.